This TCR beta chain appears in the sequencing data of a study of beta chain features in type 1 diabetes (dated by TCRdb to 2017 to 2018). About the study as a whole: No differences in mean age, gender distribution, total cell number or subset yield were found between patients and healthy donors. Regulatory and stem cell-like memory subsets were isolated from only 8 patients and roughly eight healthy donors, whereas naive and central memory subsets came from all 28 donors. In the study, TCRB repertoires of sorted circulating CD4+ T cell subsets from recently diagnosed type 1 diabetes patients were compared with those of matched healthy donors. A total of roughly 100 million sorted cells were examined across all samples, and a strong correlation was observed between cell number per subset and RNA yield.

All of the isolated RNA was reverse transcribed with the High Capacity cDNA Reverse Transcription Kit, so expressed TCRB transcripts were sequenced. Deep immunoSEQ sequencing was performed on naive, central memory and regulatory T cell samples, with an average of around 3.4 million total reads per sample. Sorted cells were lysed in RLT buffer and RNA was extracted with DNase-treated RNeasy Micro or Mini kits, depending on cell number. Each cell subset was processed on its own to prevent cross-contamination, while patient and healthy donor samples were processed together. The immunoSEQ multiplex PCR was used to amplify TCRB sequences from cDNA, generating 87-bp fragments that spanned the CDR3 region. Sequencing of the amplicons was done on the Illumina HiSeq platform. Per the authors' processing: Synthetic template baselines were used to correct PCR bias computationally, reads within Hamming distance 2 were collapsed together, and singletons that could not be merged were discarded. Reads were aligned against IMGT so that V, D and J genes, CDR3 length and insertions or deletions at six rearrangement sites could be assigned. Clonotype counts were normalized to sorted cell number within each subset before computing true diversity and Gini coefficients with the tcR R package. Repertoire sharing was quantified using the overlap coefficient calculated on TCRB nucleotide sequences. In its TCRdb copy, this immuneACCESS table keeps in-frame sequences only and misses some clones. Where compared with another copy, unresolved V genes explain less than half of these, and the others have no known cause. D and trimming were read from the DNA, whereas the V and J calls and clone size are those reported in that table. This sample comprises roughly 150,000 clones, approximately 7.8% of them detected only once. Of the sample, around 0.94% is held by the ten largest clones.

A single peripheral blood draw of about 116 mL on average was collected from each donor into heparinised tubes. A BD FACSAria II and a panel including CD45RO, CCR7, CD25, CD127, CD95 and CD27 were used to sort naive, central memory, regulatory and stem cell-like memory CD4+ T cells. All sorted populations exceeded 95% purity. PBMCs were separated immediately by Lymphoprep density gradient centrifugation and were stained directly, without being cultured. To minimize batch effects, samples were stained and sorted in pairs, one healthy donor with one patient per experiment. Here is what the overall study found, with its caveats: A moderate but significant shortening of TCRB CDR3 length was observed in type 1 diabetes patients in all four CD4+ subsets. PCR may preferentially amplify shorter templates, but because patient and control samples were amplified and corrected together, any resulting skew would affect both groups equally. Because cDNA was sequenced instead of genomic DNA, highly expressing activated cells could be over-represented, though the groups showed no difference in activation or CD3 levels. At VDJ recombination sites, type 1 diabetes patients had fewer insertions and more deleted nucleotides, which implies abnormalities in thymic rearrangement. The naive, central memory and regulatory TCRB repertoires appeared to resemble one another more closely among patients than among healthy donors. Because the HLA sub-analyses included only small numbers of individuals, any influence of HLA type on TCRB rearrangement was left unresolved.

Notes on this clone: Its recognized antigen is unknown. Within one base of it there is no much larger clone, and no base qualities were kept.

The TCR comes from a woman between 40 and 50 years old with type 1 diabetes. The sequenced material came from central memory CD4+ T cells from blood.

CDR3 reads: CASSLLAGDGYTF. The bases read TGCGCCAGCAGCTTGCTGGCAGGGGATGGCTACACCTTC. Recombination joined TRBV5-1 with TRBJ1-2, with TRBD1 as a weak D call on 6 bases. From the germline V gene, CDR1 is SGHRS and CDR2 is YFSETQ. V is clipped by 1 base and J by 6 bases, and the sequence between their germline boundaries is 10 bases long. The CDR3 runs 13 amino acids, cysteine and phenylalanine included. The only DNA kept is the CDR3, 39 bases in frame from the first base.